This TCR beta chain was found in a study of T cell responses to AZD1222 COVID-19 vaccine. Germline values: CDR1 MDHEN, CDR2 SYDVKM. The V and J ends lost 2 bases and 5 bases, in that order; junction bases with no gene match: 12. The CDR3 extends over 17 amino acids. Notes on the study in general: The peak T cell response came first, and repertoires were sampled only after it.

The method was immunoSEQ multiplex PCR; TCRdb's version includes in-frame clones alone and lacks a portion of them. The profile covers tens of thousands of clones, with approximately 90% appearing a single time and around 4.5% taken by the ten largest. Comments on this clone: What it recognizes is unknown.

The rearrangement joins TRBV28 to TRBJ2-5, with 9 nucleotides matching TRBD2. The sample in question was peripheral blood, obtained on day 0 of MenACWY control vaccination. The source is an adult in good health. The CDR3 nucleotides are TGTGCCAGCAGTTTAAGCCCCGGCGCGGGAGGGATGGAGACCCAGTACTTC. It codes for CASSLSPGAGGMETQYF.